The clone carrying this T cell receptor beta chain was detected ten times or more. Its specificity is unknown. CDR3 length equals 15 residues. J gave up 0 bases and V 7 bases, and 7 bases lay outside the gene matches. Germline V gives CDR1 SGHRS, CDR2 YFSETQ. MiXCR, applied by TCRdb to the RT-PCR reads, yields one record per CDR3 protein. The table lists hundreds of thousands of distinct CDR3 sequences, 12% of them singletons, with more than 8.5% in the top ten. The data stem from a study of response to subunit inactivated influenza vaccine. Study-wide findings and caveats: It was suggested by the authors that few new T cells are recruited by each seasonal influenza vaccination.

The chain recombines TRBV5-1 with TRBJ1-2; 9 bases fit TRBD1. The sequences come from PBMCs from blood, collected on the day of vaccination. The source is a man between 45 and 60 years old who received an inactivated influenza vaccine. CDR3 sequence: CASAMGQGANYGYTF. The CDR3 DNA reads TGCGCCAGCGCCATGGGACAGGGAGCTAACTATGGCTACACCTTC.